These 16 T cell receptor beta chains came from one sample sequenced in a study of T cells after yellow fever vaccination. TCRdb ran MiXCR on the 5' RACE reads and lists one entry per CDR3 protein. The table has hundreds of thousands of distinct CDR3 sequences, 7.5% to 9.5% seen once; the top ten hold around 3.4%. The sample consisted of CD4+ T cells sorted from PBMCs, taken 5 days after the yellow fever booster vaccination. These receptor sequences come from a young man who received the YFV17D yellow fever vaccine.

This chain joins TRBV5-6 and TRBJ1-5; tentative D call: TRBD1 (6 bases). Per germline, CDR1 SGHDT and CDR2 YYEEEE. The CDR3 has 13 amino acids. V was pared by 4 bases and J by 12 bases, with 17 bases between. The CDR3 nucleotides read TGTGCCAGCAGCCGCTCAGGGGTGTGGGTCCAGCATTTT. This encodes CASSRSGVWVQHF.

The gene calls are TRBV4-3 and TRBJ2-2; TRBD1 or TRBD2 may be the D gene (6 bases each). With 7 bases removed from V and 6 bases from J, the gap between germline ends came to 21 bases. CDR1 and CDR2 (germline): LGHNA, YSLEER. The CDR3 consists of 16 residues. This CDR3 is CASKRGELVGPGELFF. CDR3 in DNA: TGCGCCAGCAAGAGGGGGGAACTTGTAGGCCCCGGGGAGCTGTTTTTT.

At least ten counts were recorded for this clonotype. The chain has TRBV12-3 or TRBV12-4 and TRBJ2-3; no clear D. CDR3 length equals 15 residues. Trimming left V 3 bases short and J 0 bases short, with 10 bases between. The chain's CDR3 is CASSLKPPSTDTQYF. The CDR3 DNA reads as TGTGCCAGCAGTTTGAAGCCACCTAGCACAGATACGCAGTATTTT.

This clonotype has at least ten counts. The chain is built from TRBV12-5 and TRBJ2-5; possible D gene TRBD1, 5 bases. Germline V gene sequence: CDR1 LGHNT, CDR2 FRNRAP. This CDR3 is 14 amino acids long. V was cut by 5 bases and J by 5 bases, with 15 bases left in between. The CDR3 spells CASGGPLGAETQYF. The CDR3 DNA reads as TGTGCTAGTGGTGGCCCGTTAGGGGCGGAGACCCAGTACTTC. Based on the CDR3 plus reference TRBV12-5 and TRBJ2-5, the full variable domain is DARVTQTPRHKVTEMGQEVTMRCQPILGHNTVFWYRQTMMQGLELLAYFRNRAPLDDSGMPKDRFSAEMPDATLATLKIQPSEPRDSAVYFCASGGPLGAETQYFGPGTRLLVL.

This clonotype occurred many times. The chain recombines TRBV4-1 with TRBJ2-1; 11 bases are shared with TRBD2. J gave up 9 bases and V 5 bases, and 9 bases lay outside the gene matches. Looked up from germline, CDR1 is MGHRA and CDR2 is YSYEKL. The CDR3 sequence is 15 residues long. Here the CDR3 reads CASSYGLAGKGEQFF. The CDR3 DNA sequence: TGCGCCAGCAGCTACGGACTAGCGGGCAAGGGTGAGCAGTTCTTC.

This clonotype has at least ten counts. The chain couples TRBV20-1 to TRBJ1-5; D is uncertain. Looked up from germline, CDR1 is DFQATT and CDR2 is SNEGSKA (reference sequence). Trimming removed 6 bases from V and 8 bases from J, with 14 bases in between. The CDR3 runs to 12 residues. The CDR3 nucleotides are TGCAGTGCCCGACATGGTTCCGAGCCCCAGCATTTT. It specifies CSARHGSEPQHF.

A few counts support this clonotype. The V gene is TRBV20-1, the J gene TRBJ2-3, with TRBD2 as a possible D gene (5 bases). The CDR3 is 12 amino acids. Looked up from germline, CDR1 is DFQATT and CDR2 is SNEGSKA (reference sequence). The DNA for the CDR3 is TGCAGAGTAGGACTGGACACAGATACGCAGTATTTT. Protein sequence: CRVGLDTDTQYF.

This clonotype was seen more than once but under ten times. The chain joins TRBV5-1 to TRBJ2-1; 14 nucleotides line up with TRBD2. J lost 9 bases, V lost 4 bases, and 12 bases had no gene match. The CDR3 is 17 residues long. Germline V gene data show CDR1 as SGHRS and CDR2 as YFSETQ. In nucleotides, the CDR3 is TGCGCCAGCAGCCCCGGACTAGCGGGGGGTCTGTTTAGTGAGCAGTTCTTC. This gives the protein CASSPGLAGGLFSEQFF.

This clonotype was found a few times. In nucleotides, the CDR3 is TGTGCCAGCAGTCGGGCCAGCCCCTACGAGCAGTACGTC. The encoded protein is CASSRASPYEQYV. The chain has TRBV28 and TRBJ2-7; D is unclear. V was cut by 5 bases and J by 2 bases, with 10 bases left in between. This CDR3 comprises 13 residues. Germline V gives CDR1 MDHEN, CDR2 SYDVKM.

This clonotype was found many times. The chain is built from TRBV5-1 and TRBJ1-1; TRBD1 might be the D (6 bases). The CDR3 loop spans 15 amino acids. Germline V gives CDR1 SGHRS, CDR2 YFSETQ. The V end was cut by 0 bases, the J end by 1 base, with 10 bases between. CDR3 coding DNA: TGCGCCAGCAGCTTGGCCGCGACAGGGAACACTGAAGCTTTCTTT. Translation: CASSLAATGNTEAFF.

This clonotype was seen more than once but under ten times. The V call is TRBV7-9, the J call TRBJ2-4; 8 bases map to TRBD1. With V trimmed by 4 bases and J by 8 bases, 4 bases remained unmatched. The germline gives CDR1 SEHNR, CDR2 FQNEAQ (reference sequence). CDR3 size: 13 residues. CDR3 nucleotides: TGTGCCAGCAGCTCTGGACAGGGCTACATTCAGTACTTC. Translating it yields CASSSGQGYIQYF.

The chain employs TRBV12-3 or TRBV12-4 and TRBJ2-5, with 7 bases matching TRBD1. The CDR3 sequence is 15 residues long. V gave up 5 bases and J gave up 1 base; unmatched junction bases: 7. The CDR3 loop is CASSAYRGTQETQYF. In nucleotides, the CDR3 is TGTGCCAGCAGTGCCTACAGGGGCACCCAAGAGACCCAGTACTTC.

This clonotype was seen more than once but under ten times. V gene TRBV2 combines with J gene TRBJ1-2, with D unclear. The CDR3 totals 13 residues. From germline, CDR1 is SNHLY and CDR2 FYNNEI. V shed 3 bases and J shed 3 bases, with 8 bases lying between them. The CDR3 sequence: CASSDEAYYGYTF. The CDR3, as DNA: TGTGCCAGCAGTGATGAGGCCTACTATGGCTACACCTTC.

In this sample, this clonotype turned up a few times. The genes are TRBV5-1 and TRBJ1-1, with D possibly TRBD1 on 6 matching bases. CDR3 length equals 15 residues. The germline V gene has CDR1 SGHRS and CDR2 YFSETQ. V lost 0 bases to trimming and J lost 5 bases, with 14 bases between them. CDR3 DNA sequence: TGCGCCAGCAGCTTGGACCGGCCAGGGGAGACTGAAGCTTTCTTT. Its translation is CASSLDRPGETEAFF.

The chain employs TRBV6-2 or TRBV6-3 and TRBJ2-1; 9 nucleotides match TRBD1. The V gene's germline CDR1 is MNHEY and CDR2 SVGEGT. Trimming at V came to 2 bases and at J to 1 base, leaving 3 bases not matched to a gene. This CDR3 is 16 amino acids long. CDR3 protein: CASSYGGQGSYNEQFF. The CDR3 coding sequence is TGTGCCAGCAGTTACGGGGGACAGGGTTCCTACAATGAGCAGTTCTTC.

The CDR3 nucleotides are TGTGCAAGTCGCTTAGCGAACCTAGTGGGGGGCCGTCCTAAGGTCTACGAGCAGTACGTC. It codes for CASRLANLVGGRPKVYEQYV. The chain carries TRBV12-2 and TRBJ2-7; TRBD2, the D gene given by the table, was not confirmed from the DNA. TRBV12-2 is tagged as a pseudogene. This CDR3 contains 20 residues.